These 7 T cell receptor beta chains came from one sample sequenced in a study of prognosis after radiotherapy for stage I lung cancer. Amplicons of TCR beta CDR3 were generated from genomic DNA by two-round multiplex PCR. Specific primers for each TRBV and TRBJ gene were what first-round PCR used. Via MiXCR, TCRdb re-called the multiplex PCR reads, giving one row per CDR3 protein. This sample carries roughly 11,000 distinct CDR3 sequences, approximately 50% of them seen once, and the ten largest clones take about 6.5%. The sample was PBMCs, taken before or after stereotactic body radiation therapy (not recorded which). Every receptor here comes from a donor aged 50 or older with non-small cell lung cancer.

This clonotype is labeled as medium-sized. The chain couples TRBV7-2 to TRBJ2-7; 10 nucleotides line up with TRBD2. J gave up 0 bases and V 5 bases, and 10 bases lay outside the gene matches. The CDR3 totals 17 residues. Per germline, CDR1 SGHTA and CDR2 FQGNSA. CDR3: CASSPGSGRAFSYEQYF. The CDR3 nucleotides are TGTGCCAGCAGCCCTGGCAGCGGGAGGGCCTTCTCCTACGAGCAGTACTTC.

This clonotype is judged medium-sized. This chain uses TRBV5-5 with TRBJ2-2, with 8 bases identical to TRBD2. The J segment lost 5 bases and the V segment lost 3 bases, leaving 12 bases of the junction unmatched. Germline CDR1 is SGHKS and CDR2 is YYEKEE (reference sequence). There are 17 residues in the CDR3. Here the CDR3 DNA reads TGTGCCAGCAGCTCTACCTTACGAGGCGGGGGGACCGGGGAGCTGTTTTTT. Translated: CASSSTLRGGGTGELFF.

Comment on this clonotype: Since a far larger clone is one base different, this is likely a read error. The rearrangement uses TRBV6-4 and TRBJ2-1; 8 nucleotides line up with TRBD1. The V gene's germline CDR1 is MRHNA and CDR2 SNTAGT. The CDR3 consists of 15 residues. The CDR3, as DNA: TGTGTCATCTCAAGTCAGGGGGCGCAAATCAATGAGCAGTTCTTC. Its protein is CVISSQGAQINEQFF.

This clonotype is termed medium-sized (0.01 to 0.1%). The chain recombines TRBV7-6 with TRBJ2-7; 7 nucleotides align to TRBD1. Trimming at V came to 5 bases and at J to 5 bases, leaving 6 bases not matched to a gene. The CDR3 loop spans 13 amino acids. Germline V gene data show CDR1 as SGHVS and CDR2 as FNYEAQ. CDR3 loop: CASSAQGKDEQYF. As DNA, the CDR3 is TGTGCCAGCAGCGCACAGGGGAAGGACGAGCAGTACTTC.

Relative to its sample, this clonotype is medium-sized. This rearrangement joins TRBV9 to TRBJ1-6; D call uncertain. Germline CDR1 reads SGDLS; CDR2 reads YYNGEE. The CDR3 spans 18 residues. Trimming cost V 3 bases and J 10 bases, with 26 bases left between them. CDR3: CASSETDWGFPPHSPLHF. CDR3 DNA: TGTGCCAGCAGCGAAACCGACTGGGGTTTTCCACCTCACTCACCCCTCCACTTT.

This clonotype appeared a few times. The V call is TRBV6-1, the J call TRBJ2-1; D not resolved. CDR3 length equals 16 residues. Between the trimmed V and J ends, which lost 1 base and 0 bases, there was a span of 10 bases. CDR1 and CDR2 (germline): MNHNS, SASEGT. The CDR3 region is CASSEVPGASYNEQFF. Written as DNA, the CDR3 is TGTGCCAGCAGTGAAGTTCCGGGTGCCTCCTACAATGAGCAGTTCTTC.

This clonotype is medium-sized. The chain employs TRBV24-1 and TRBJ2-3; 13 nucleotides match TRBD2. The CDR3 loop spans 20 amino acids. The V segment lost 2 bases and the J segment 2 bases; nucleotides outside the gene matches: 12. Looked up from germline, CDR1 is KGHDR and CDR2 is SFDVKD. The CDR3 is CATSDSGTSGKQPYTDTQYF. As DNA, the CDR3 is TGTGCCACCAGTGATTCCGGGACTAGCGGGAAACAACCCTACACAGATACGCAGTATTTT.